The 18 T cell receptor beta chains reported below all come from one sample, sequenced in a study of control samples from healthy donors and cancer patients. Assay: immunoSEQ multiplex PCR; the TCRdb copy retains only in-frame clones and omits some. The data contain 75,000 to 95,000 clones, around 85% of them singletons. The sample taken for sequencing was PBMCs. The source is a man aged 65 to 85 with lung cancer.

The chain has TRBV7-9 and TRBJ2-2; D may correspond to TRBD1 or TRBD2 (5 bases each). CDR3 length equals 17 residues. The V end lost 5 bases, the J end lost 0 bases, and 16 bases lay between the germline ends. CDR1 is SEHNR, CDR2 FQNEAQ, per germline (reference sequence). The CDR3 DNA sequence: TGTGCCAGCAGCCCTAATCCCGGGACGACGAACACCGGGGAGCTGTTTTTT. Protein: CASSPNPGTTNTGELFF.

The rearrangement uses TRBV20-1 and TRBJ1-6, with D hard to call. CDR1 is DFQATT and CDR2 is SNEGSKA in the germline V gene (reference sequence). Trimming left V 3 bases short and J 8 bases short, with 11 bases between. The CDR3 loop spans 13 amino acids. This CDR3 reads CSASWGLHSPLHF. DNA of the CDR3: TGCAGTGCTAGTTGGGGTTTGCATTCACCCCTCCACTTT.

This clone was recorded only once. The genes are TRBV3-1 (or the pseudogene TRBV3-2) and TRBJ1-1; D is undetermined. Trimming removed 4 bases from V and 4 bases from J, with 22 bases in between. There are 17 residues in the CDR3. CDR1 is LGHDT, CDR2 YNNKEL, per germline (reference sequence). CDR3 residues: CASSLRGGPSGGTEAFF. CDR3 nucleotide sequence: TGTGCCAGCAGCCTCCGAGGCGGCCCCTCAGGAGGCACTGAAGCTTTCTTT.

V is TRBV9 and J is TRBJ2-7; a weak D match, TRBD2 (5 bases). Looked up from germline, CDR1 is SGDLS and CDR2 is YYNGEE. Between the trimmed V and J ends, which lost 3 bases and 0 bases, there was a span of 7 bases. The CDR3 totals 13 residues. The DNA for the CDR3 is TGTGCCAGCAGCGGCGGGCGCTCCTACGAGCAGTACTTC. Translated: CASSGGRSYEQYF.

V and J are TRBV5-8 and TRBJ1-2; D gene uncertain. This CDR3 comprises 15 residues. The germline CDR1 and CDR2 sequences are SGHTS and YDEGEE. The germline V and J ends were trimmed by 0 bases and 7 bases, with 16 bases remaining between them. In DNA form, the CDR3 reads TGTGCCAGCAGCTTGGGACAATCTCCCTTGGCTGGCTACACCTTC. Protein: CASSLGQSPLAGYTF.

This clone was seen just once. This chain uses TRBV9 with TRBJ2-3; the D call may be TRBD1 or TRBD2 (5 bases each). Germline-derived CDR1 and CDR2 are SGDLS and YYNGEE. The CDR3 runs to 16 residues. V was pared by 0 bases and J by 6 bases, with 17 bases between. This CDR3 reads CASSVESGTVQDTQYF. The CDR3 nucleotides read TGTGCCAGCAGCGTAGAGAGTGGGACGGTGCAGGATACGCAGTATTTT.

J is TRBJ1-1 and V is TRBV5-1; 7 positions agree with TRBD1. The V gene's germline CDR1 is SGHRS and CDR2 YFSETQ. This CDR3 is built from 14 residues. The junction had 1 base not matched to a gene; V was cut back by 2 bases and J by 0 bases. This CDR3 is CASSLDRVNTEAFF. The CDR3 DNA follows: TGCGCCAGCAGCTTAGACAGGGTGAACACTGAAGCTTTCTTT.

Only one count was recorded for this clone. The chain joins TRBV9 to TRBJ2-6, with D perhaps given as TRBD1 or TRBD2 (5 bases each). The CDR3 is 15 amino acids. The germline V gene has CDR1 SGDLS and CDR2 YYNGEE. The V end lost 4 bases, the J end lost 4 bases, and 12 bases lay between the germline ends. CDR3 bases: TGTGCCAGCAGCCAACTAGGGGCGGGGGCCAACGTCCTGACTTTC. It specifies CASSQLGAGANVLTF.

The chain has TRBV4-2 and TRBJ1-1; D might be TRBD1 (5 bases). The ends were cut back, 4 bases at V and 6 bases at J, with 21 bases in the middle. The length of the CDR3 is 16 residues. The V gene's germline CDR1 is LGHNA and CDR2 YNFKEQ. DNA for the CDR3: TGTGCCAGCAGCCCGCAGACCAAAAGGGGCGGCGCTGAAGCTTTCTTT. Its protein product is CASSPQTKRGGAEAFF.

The chain carries TRBV18 and TRBJ1-6; TRBD1 matches 8 bases. The germline gives CDR1 KGHSH, CDR2 LQKENI. The CDR3 contains 15 residues. The V gene end was trimmed by 2 bases and the J gene end by 10 bases; junction bases not matched to a gene: 7. DNA of the CDR3: TGTGCCAGCTCACCAAGTTCAGGGGGCGGCTCACCCCTCCACTTT. Amino acids: CASSPSSGGGSPLHF.

V is TRBV5-6 and J is TRBJ2-3; TRBD2 matches 11 bases. The trim removed 1 base at V and 4 bases at J, leaving 5 bases unmatched. Per germline, CDR1 SGHDT and CDR2 YYEEEE. The CDR3 runs 16 residues. CDR3 in amino acids: CASSLLSGGAADTQYF. CDR3 bases: TGTGCCAGCAGCTTGCTTAGCGGGGGGGCCGCAGATACGCAGTATTTT.

The chain combines TRBV24-1 with TRBJ2-5; tentatively, D is TRBD1 (6 bases). The CDR3 is 13 residues long. Looked up from germline, CDR1 is KGHDR and CDR2 is SFDVKD. The V gene lost 4 bases and the J gene lost 5 bases, with 10 bases spanning the gap. CDR3 in amino acids: CATSDSQGETQYF. The CDR3 nucleotides read TGTGCCACCAGTGACTCTCAGGGGGAGACCCAGTACTTC.

The chain uses TRBV24-1 and TRBJ1-2, with TRBD1 as a possible D gene (5 bases). Trimming cost V 5 bases and J 2 bases, with 11 bases left between them. CDR1 is KGHDR and CDR2 is SFDVKD in the germline V gene. This CDR3 spans 14 amino acids. The chain's CDR3 is CATSGGEQNYGYTF. CDR3 sequence (DNA): TGTGCCACCAGTGGGGGGGAACAGAACTATGGCTACACCTTC.

The chain recombines TRBV6-2 or TRBV6-3 with TRBJ1-2; 10 positions match TRBD1. Losses at the gene ends were 2 bases for V and 5 bases for J; bases not matched to a gene: 5. Germline CDR1 MNHEY, CDR2 SVGEGT. The CDR3 has 15 amino acids. CDR3 bases: TGTGCCAGCAGTTACCCAGGACAGGGGGAGTATGGCTACACCTTC. This codes for CASSYPGQGEYGYTF.

This clone was detected only a few times. This CDR3 is also generated by other DNA sequences in the sample. The chain combines TRBV29-1 with TRBJ1-5; D gene uncertain. V shed 3 bases and J shed 4 bases, with 10 bases lying between them. Germline V CDR1 and CDR2: SQVTM, ANQGSEA. The CDR3 loop spans 13 amino acids. Here the CDR3 DNA reads TGCAGCGTTGACCAAGGTCCAAATCAGCCCCAGCATTTT. Protein sequence: CSVDQGPNQPQHF.

The chain combines TRBV14 with TRBJ2-1; tentatively, D is TRBD1 or TRBD2 (6 bases each). Germline CDR1 reads SGHDN; CDR2 reads FVKESK. V lost 4 bases and J 6 bases, leaving 19 bases between the germline ends. This CDR3 has 16 residues. This CDR3 reads CASSRKGGSYRNEQFF. The CDR3 DNA sequence: TGTGCCAGCAGCCGGAAGGGGGGCAGTTACCGCAATGAGCAGTTCTTC.

The rearrangement links TRBV5-8 to TRBJ2-6, with D unresolved. From germline, CDR1 is SGHTS and CDR2 YDEGEE. The CDR3 loop spans 15 amino acids. Between the trimmed V and J ends, which lost 4 bases and 0 bases, there was a span of 8 bases. As DNA, the CDR3 is TGTGCCAGCAGCCGGGCCGGCTCTGGGGCCAACGTCCTGACTTTC. As protein: CASSRAGSGANVLTF.

The rearrangement uses TRBV11-2 and TRBJ2-7; 14 bases agree with TRBD2. The length of the CDR3 is 18 residues. The trim removed 5 bases at V and 2 bases at J, leaving 11 bases unmatched. Germline CDR1 and CDR2: SGHAT and FQNNGV. CDR3 sequence reads: CASSATTSGGGAPYEQYF. Here the CDR3 DNA reads TGTGCCAGCAGCGCGACGACTAGCGGGGGGGGAGCACCCTACGAGCAGTACTTC.